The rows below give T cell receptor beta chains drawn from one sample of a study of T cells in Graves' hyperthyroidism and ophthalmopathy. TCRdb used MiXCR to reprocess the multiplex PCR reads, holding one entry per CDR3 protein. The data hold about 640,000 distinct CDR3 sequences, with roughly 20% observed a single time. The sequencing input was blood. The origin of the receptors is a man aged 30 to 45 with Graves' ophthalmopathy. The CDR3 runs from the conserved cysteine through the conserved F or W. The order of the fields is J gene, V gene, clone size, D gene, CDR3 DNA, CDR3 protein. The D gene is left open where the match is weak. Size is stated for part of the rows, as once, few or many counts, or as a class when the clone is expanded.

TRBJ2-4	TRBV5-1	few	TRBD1	TGCGCCAGCAGCCCCCGGGACAGACTAGCCAAAAACATTCAGTACTTC	CASSPRDRLAKNIQYF
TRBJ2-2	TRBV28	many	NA	TGTGCCAGCATGCAGGGGGGATCGAACACCGGGGAGCTGTTTTTT	CASMQGGSNTGELFF
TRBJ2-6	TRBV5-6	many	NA	TGTGCCAGCAGAGCTGGGGCCAACGTCCTGACTTTC	CASRAGANVLTF
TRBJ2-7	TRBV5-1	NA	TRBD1	TGCGCCAGCAGCTTGGGACAACAGGGGTCCGCCGAGCAGTACTTC	CASSLGQQGSAEQYF
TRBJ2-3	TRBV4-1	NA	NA	TGCGCCAGCAGCCAAGATCCGGAGGGGAGCACAGATACGCAGTATTTT	CASSQDPEGSTDTQYF
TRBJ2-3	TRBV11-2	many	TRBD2	TGTGCCAGCAGCCCTAGCGGGAGGGCCGCAGATACGCAGTATTTT	CASSPSGRAADTQYF
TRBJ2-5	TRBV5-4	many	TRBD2	TGTGCCAGCAGCTTGGGGCGGGAGGCCCCCAAAACCCAGTACTTC	CASSLGREAPKTQYF
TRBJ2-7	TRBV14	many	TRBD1	TGTGCCAGCAGCCAAGTTCTAGGGGGCCACCCCTACGAGCAGTACTTC	CASSQVLGGHPYEQYF
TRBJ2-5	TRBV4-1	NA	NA	TGCGCCAGCAGCCAAGCCCCGAGGGGGGCCCAAGAGACCCAGTACTTC	CASSQAPRGAQETQYF
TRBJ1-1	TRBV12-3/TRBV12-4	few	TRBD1	TGTGCCAGCAGTTTTTACCGGGACAGATACACTGAAGCTTTCTTT	CASSFYRDRYTEAFF
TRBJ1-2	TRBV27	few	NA	TGTGCCAGCAGTTTAAAGCCCCCTCGGCTTGGAGGGTATGGCTACACCTTC	CASSLKPPRLGGYGYTF
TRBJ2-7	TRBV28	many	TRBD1	TGTGCCAGCAGTTTAGAAGGACAGGGTCGCGAGCAGTACTTC	CASSLEGQGREQYF
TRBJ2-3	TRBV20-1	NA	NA	TGCAGTGCACGGGCTTTCACAGATACGCAGTATTTT	CSARAFTDTQYF
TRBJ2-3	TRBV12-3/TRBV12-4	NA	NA	TGTGCCAGCAGTTCGTTACAGGTTGGGTCTGGCACAGATACGCAGTATTTT	CASSSLQVGSGTDTQYF
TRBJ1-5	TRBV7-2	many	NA	TGTGCCAGCAGCCAAGTCGTTAGCAATCAGCCCCAGCATTTT	CASSQVVSNQPQHF
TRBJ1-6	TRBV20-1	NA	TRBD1	TGCAGTGCTAGAGCCACCGGGACAGGGTTTGATTCACCCCTCCACTTT	CSARATGTGFDSPLHF
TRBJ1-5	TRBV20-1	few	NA	TGCAGTGCTAGAAATCAAGAGGGTCGTACGCCCCAGCATTTT	CSARNQEGRTPQHF
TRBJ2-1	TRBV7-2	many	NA	TGTGCCAGCAGCTTGGACCCTCAAGATGAGCAGTTCTTC	CASSLDPQDEQFF
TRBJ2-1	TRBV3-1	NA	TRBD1	TGTGCCAGCAGCCAAGATCGCAGGGGGTCATACAATGAGCAGTTCTTC	CASSQDRRGSYNEQFF
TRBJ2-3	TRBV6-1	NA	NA	TGTGCCAGCATTTCCGCGAAGACAAGGCCATACACAGATACGCAGTATTTT	CASISAKTRPYTDTQYF
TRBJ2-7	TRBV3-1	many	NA	TGTGCCAGCAGCCAAGGTATCTTTTACTACGAGCAGTACTTC	CASSQGIFYYEQYF
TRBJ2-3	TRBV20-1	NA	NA	TGCAGTGCTAGGCCTCCCTCGGGGAGCGGACATACGCAGTATTTT	CSARPPSGSGHTQYF
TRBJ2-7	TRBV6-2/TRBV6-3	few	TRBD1	TGTGCCAGCAGTTTGCCGGGACAGGGGGGCGAGCAGTACTTC	CASSLPGQGGEQYF
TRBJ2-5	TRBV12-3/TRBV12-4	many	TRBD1	TGTGCCAGCATCTACGGACAGGGGCGTTCCGGGACCCAGTACTTC	CASIYGQGRSGTQYF
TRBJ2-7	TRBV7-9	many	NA	TGTGCCAGCAGTTTAGGGGGACTCTACGAGCAGTACTTC	CASSLGGLYEQYF
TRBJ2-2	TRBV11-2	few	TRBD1	TGTGCCAGCAGCCCACTACAGGGGCGGTCCACCGGGGAGCTGTTTTTT	CASSPLQGRSTGELFF
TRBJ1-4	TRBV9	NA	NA	TGTGCCAGCAGCGTAGAGGGGACTATTGGCGAAAAACTGTTTTTT	CASSVEGTIGEKLFF
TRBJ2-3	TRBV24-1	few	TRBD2	TGTGCCACCAGCTTCCCGGGACTAGCGCTTGATACGCAGTATTTT	CATSFPGLALDTQYF
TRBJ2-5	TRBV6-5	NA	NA	TGTGCCAGCAGTTACTCGAAGCTGGGTCGGGAGACCCAGTACTTC	CASSYSKLGRETQYF
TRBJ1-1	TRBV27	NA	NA	TGTGCCAGCAGTGTCGTCGGGTACGAGAACACTGAAGCTTTCTTT	CASSVVGYENTEAFF
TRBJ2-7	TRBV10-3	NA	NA	TGTGCCATCAGTGAGTCCGCGGAGAACGAGCAGTACTTC	CAISESAENEQYF
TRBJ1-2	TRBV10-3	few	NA	TGTGCCATCAGTGCTGGGCAGGACTATGGCTACACCTTC	CAISAGQDYGYTF
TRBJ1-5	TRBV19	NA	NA	TGTGCCAGTAGTAAGGCCGGGGGTCGGTTGGGCAATCAGCCCCAGCATTTT	CASSKAGGRLGNQPQHF
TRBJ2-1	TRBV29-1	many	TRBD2	TGCAGCGTGAGGGGGCCGACTAGCGGGAGGAACAATGAGCAGTTCTTC	CSVRGPTSGRNNEQFF
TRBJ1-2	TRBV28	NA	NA	TGTGCCAGCAGTTTACAACAGCACTCCCTCTATGGCTACACCTTC	CASSLQQHSLYGYTF
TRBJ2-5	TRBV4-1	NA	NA	TGCGCCAGCAGCCAAGAATTAGACAGGATTCGAGAGACCCAGTACTTC	CASSQELDRIRETQYF